What follows is one T cell receptor (beta chain) and its context. Its antigen is currently unknown. This sample was included in a study of OX40 agonist ivuxolimab in advanced cancers. Overall study results and limits: Some of the nonresponding patients also showed low levels of normalized T-cell clonal expansion.

Germline-derived CDR1 and CDR2 are KGHSH and LQKENI. V was pared by 4 bases and J by 0 bases, with 9 bases between. This CDR3 is 15 amino acids long. TCRdb keeps only in-frame clones here, not all; method: immunoSEQ multiplex PCR. Among about 98,000 clones, about 92% were seen once, and the ten largest hold 0.2% to 0.3%. V usage is TRBV18 and J usage is TRBJ2-2; D call uncertain. The clonotype comes from an adult with an advanced solid tumor such as melanoma, head and neck, liver or kidney cancer. The sequencing here drew on CD4+ or CD8+ T cells sorted from blood, taken in a trial of the OX40 agonist ivuxolimab. CDR3: CASSLTYSNTGELFF. CDR3 nucleotides: TGTGCCAGCTCACTAACCTACTCGAACACCGGGGAGCTGTTTTTT. Together with reference TRBV18 and TRBJ2-2, the CDR3 gives the full variable domain: NAGVMQNPRHLVRRRGQEARLRCSPMKGHSHVYWYRQLPEEGLKFMVYLQKENIIDESGMPKERFSAEFPKEGPSILRIQQVVRGDSAAYFCASSLTYSNTGELFFGEGSRLTVL.